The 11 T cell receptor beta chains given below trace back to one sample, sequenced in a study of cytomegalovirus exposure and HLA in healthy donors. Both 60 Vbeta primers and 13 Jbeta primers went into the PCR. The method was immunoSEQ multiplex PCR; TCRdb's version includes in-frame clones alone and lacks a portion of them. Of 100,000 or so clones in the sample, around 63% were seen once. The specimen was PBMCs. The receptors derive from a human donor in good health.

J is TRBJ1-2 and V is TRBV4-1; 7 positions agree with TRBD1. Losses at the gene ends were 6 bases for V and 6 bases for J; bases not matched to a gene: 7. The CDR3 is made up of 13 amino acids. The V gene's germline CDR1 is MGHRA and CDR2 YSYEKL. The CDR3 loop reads CASSKDRINGYTF. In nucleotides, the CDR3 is TGCGCCAGCAGTAAGGACAGGATTAATGGCTACACCTTC.

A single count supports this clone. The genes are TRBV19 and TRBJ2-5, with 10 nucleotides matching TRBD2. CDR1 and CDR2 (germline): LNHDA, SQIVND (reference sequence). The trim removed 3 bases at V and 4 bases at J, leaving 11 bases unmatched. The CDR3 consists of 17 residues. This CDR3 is CASSIRVGLAGVETQYF. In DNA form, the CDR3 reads TGTGCCAGTAGTATCAGGGTCGGGCTAGCGGGAGTAGAGACCCAGTACTTC. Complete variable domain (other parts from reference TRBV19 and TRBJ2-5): DGGITQSPKYLFRKEGQNVTLSCEQNLNHDAMYWYRQDPGQGLRLIYYSQIVNDFQKGDIAEGYSVSREKKESFPLTVTSAQKNPTAFYLCASSIRVGLAGVETQYFGPGTRLLVL.

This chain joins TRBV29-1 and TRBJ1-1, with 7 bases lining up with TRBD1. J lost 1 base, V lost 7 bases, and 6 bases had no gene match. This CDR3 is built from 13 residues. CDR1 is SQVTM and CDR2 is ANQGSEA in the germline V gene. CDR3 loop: CSGLRGANTEAFF. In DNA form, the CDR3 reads TGCAGCGGCCTCAGGGGGGCGAACACTGAAGCTTTCTTT. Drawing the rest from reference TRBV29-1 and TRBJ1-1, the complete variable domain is SAVISQKPSRDICQRGTSLTIQCQVDSQVTMMFWYRQQPGQSLTLIATANQGSEATYESGFVIDKFPISRPNLTFSTLTVSNMSPEDSSIYLCSGLRGANTEAFFGQGTRLTVV.

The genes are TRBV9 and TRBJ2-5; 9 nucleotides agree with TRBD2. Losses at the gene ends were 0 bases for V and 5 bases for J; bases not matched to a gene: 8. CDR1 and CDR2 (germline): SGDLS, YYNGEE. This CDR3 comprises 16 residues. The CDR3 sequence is CASSVAQGAGGETQYF. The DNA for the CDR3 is TGTGCCAGCAGCGTAGCTCAGGGAGCGGGAGGTGAGACCCAGTACTTC.

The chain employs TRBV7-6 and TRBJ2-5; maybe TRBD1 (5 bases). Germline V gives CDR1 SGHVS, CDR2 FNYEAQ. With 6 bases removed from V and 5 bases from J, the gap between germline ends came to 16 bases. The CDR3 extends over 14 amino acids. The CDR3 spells CASSPDSVRETQYF. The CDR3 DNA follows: TGTGCCAGCAGTCCCGACAGCGTTAGGGAGACCCAGTACTTC.

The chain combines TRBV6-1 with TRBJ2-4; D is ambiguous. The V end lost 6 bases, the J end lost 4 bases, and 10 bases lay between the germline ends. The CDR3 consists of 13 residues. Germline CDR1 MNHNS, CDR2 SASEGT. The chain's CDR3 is CASSAGSKNIQYF. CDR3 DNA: TGTGCCAGCAGCGCCGGGTCAAAAAACATTCAGTACTTC.

The CDR3 nucleotides are TGTGCCAGCAGCCCCAAACTAGGACTAGCGGGAGAATCCTACAATGAGCAGTTCTTC. It yields the protein CASSPKLGLAGESYNEQFF. The V gene is TRBV7-3, the J gene TRBJ2-1; 13 positions agree with TRBD2. Germline CDR1 is SGHTA and CDR2 is FQGTGA. The CDR3 extends over 19 amino acids. V was clipped by 5 bases and J by 1 base; unmatched bases: 11. Together with reference TRBV7-3 and TRBJ2-1, the CDR3 gives the full variable domain: GAGVSQTPSNKVTEKGKYVELRCDPISGHTALYWYRQSLGQGPEFLIYFQGTGAADDSGLPNDRFFAVRPEGSVSTLKIQRTERGDSAVYLCASSPKLGLAGESYNEQFFGPGTRLTVL.

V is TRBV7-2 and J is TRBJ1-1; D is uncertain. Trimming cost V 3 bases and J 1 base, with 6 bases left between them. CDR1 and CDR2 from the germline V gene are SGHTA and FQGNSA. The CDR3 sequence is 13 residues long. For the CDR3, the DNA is TGTGCCAGCAGCTTGGCCCCGAACACTGAAGCTTTCTTT. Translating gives CASSLAPNTEAFF.

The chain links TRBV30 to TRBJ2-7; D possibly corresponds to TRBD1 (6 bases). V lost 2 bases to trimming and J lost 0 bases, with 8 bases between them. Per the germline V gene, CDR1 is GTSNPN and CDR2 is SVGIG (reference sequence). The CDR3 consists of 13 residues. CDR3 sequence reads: CAWSWGPSYEQYF. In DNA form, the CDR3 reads TGTGCCTGGAGTTGGGGGCCCTCCTACGAGCAGTACTTC.

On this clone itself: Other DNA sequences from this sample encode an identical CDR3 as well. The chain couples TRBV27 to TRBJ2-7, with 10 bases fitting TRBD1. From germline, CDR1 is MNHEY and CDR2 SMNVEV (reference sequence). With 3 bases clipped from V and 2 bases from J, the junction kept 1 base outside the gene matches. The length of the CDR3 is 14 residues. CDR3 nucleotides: TGTGCCAGCAGTTTTGGGACAGGGGCCTACGAGCAGTACTTC. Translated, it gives CASSFGTGAYEQYF.

The DNA for the CDR3 is TGTGCCAGCAGCCTCCGGGACAGGGCTAATTCACCCCTCCACTTT. Residues: CASSLRDRANSPLHF. V usage is TRBV4-2 and J usage is TRBJ1-6, with 9 bases identical to TRBD1. Germline lookup yields CDR1 LGHNA and CDR2 YNFKEQ. The length of the CDR3 is 15 residues. V was pared by 4 bases and J by 6 bases, with 4 bases of the junction left unmatched.